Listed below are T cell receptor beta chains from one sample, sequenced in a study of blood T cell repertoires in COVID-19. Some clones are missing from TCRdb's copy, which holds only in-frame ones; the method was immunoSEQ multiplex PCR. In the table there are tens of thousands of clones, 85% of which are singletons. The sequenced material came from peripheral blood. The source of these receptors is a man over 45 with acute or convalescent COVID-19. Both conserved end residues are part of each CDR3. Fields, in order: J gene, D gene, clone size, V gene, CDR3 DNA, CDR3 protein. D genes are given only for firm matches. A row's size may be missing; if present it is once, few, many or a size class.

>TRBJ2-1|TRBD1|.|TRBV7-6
TGTGCCAGCAGTCCCGGGACAGCCGACAATGAGCAGTTCTTC
CASSPGTADNEQFF
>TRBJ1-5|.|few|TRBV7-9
TGTGCCAGCAGCTTACTAGATCAGCCCCAGCATTTT
CASSLLDQPQHF
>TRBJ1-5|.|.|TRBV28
TGTGCCAGCAGCCCAGGGGTGGGTAATCAGCCCCAGCATTTT
CASSPGVGNQPQHF
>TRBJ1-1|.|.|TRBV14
TGTGCCAGCAGCCAAGATAGAGGGGGGGGGACCCTTGAAGCTTTCTTT
CASSQDRGGGTLEAFF
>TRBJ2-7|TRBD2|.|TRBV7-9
TGTGCCAGCAGCCCTAGCGGGCCCTACTACGAGCAGTACTTC
CASSPSGPYYEQYF
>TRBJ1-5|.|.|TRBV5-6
TGTGCCAGCAGCCCCTCGGGGGGGTACAATCAGCCCCAGCATTTT
CASSPSGGYNQPQHF
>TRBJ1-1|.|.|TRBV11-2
TGTGCCAGCAGCCAAACACAGAACACTGAAGCTTTCTTT
CASSQTQNTEAFF
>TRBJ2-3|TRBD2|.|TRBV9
TGTGCCAGCAGGGCGGGGGGTACTAGCACAGATACGCAGTATTTT
CASRAGGTSTDTQYF
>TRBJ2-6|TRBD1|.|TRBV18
TGTGCCAGCTCACAGGGACAGGGGGTTCCCAACGTCCTGACTTTC
CASSQGQGVPNVLTF
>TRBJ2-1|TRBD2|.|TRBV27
TGTGCCAGCAGTTTAAGCGGGGGCTCCTACAATGAGCAGTTCTTC
CASSLSGGSYNEQFF
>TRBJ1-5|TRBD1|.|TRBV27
TGTGCCAGCAGTCAGTTGACAGGGCTCCTTAATCAGCCCCAGCATTTT
CASSQLTGLLNQPQHF
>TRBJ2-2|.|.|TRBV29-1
TGCAGCGTTGAAATTGCGGCGAACACCGGGGAGCTGTTTTTT
CSVEIAANTGELFF
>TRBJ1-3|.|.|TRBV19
TGTGCCAGTAGTCCCCGACAGTTTGGAAACACCATATATTTT
CASSPRQFGNTIYF
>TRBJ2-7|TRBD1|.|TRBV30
TGTGCCTGGTCGTCGGGACAGGGGGCGTGGGAGCAGTACTTC
CAWSSGQGAWEQYF
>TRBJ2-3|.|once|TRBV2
TGTGCCAGCCGACTCGACACAGATACGCAGTATTTT
CASRLDTDTQYF
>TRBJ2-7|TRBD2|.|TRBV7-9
TGTGCCAGCAGCTCCACGCGTGCGGGAGGGATCTACGAGCAGTACTTC
CASSSTRAGGIYEQYF
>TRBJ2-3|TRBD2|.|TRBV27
TGTGCCAGCAGTTTATCGCGGGAGTCAGATACGCAGTATTTT
CASSLSRESDTQYF
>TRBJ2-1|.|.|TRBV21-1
TGTGCCAGCAGCGAGGACACATACCTGCGGGAGCAGTTCTTC
CASSEDTYLREQFF
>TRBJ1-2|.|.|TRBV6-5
TGTGCCAGCAGACCGGGTGAACGGGGCTACACCTTC
CASRPGERGYTF
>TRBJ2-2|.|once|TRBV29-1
TGCAGCGTTGAAAGGCAGGGCACCGGGGAGCTGTTTTTT
CSVERQGTGELFF
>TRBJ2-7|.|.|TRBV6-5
TGTGCCAGCAGTACCGTTAAGACTCCCCGTTACGAGCAGTACTTC
CASSTVKTPRYEQYF
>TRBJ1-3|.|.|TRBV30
TGTGCCTGGAGTGTACTTGGGCGCCTCTCTGGAAACACCATATATTTT
CAWSVLGRLSGNTIYF
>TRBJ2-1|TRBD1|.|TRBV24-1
TGTGCCACCTCCCCAGCGGGACAGGGCTCCCATGAGCAGTTCTTC
CATSPAGQGSHEQFF
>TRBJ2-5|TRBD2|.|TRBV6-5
TGTGCCAGCAGTTACTTGGCGGGGGACCGAGAGACCCAGTACTTC
CASSYLAGDRETQYF
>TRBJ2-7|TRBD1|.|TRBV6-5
TGTGCCAGCACTTCATCGGGACAGGGAGCCCCCGAGCAGTACTTC
CASTSSGQGAPEQYF
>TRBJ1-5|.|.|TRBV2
TGTGCCAGCAGTGTGGAGGGAAATCAGCCCCAGCATTTT
CASSVEGNQPQHF
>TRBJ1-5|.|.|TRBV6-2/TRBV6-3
TGTGCCAGCAGTTACTCAGAACAGGGTACGACTCAGCCCCAGCATTTT
CASSYSEQGTTQPQHF
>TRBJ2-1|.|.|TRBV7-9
TGTGCCAGCAGCCCGCAGGGACTCAATGAGCAGTTCTTC
CASSPQGLNEQFF
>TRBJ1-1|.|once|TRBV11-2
TGTGCCAGCAGCACAGGTTCGGGTAACACTGAAGCTTTCTTT
CASSTGSGNTEAFF
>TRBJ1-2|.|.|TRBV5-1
TGCGCCAGCAGCCGTGGTGAAATGGCTTATGGCTACACCTTC
CASSRGEMAYGYTF
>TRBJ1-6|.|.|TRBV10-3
TGTGCCATCAGTGACGAAGGTCAGGGATCACCCCTCCACTTT
CAISDEGQGSPLHF
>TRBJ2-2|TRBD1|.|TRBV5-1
TGCGCCAGCAGCCCACCGGGACAGGGAAACACCGGGGAGCTGTTTTTT
CASSPPGQGNTGELFF
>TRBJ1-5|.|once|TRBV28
TGTGCCAGCAGCACCCGGGGGTCCGGCTATCAGCCCCAGCATTTT
CASSTRGSGYQPQHF
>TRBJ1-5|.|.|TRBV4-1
TGCGCCAGCAGGGACATCGCAGTTAGCAATCAGCCCCAGCATTTT
CASRDIAVSNQPQHF
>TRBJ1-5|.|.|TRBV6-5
TGTGCCAGCAGTCACCAGAATCAGCCCCAGCATTTT
CASSHQNQPQHF
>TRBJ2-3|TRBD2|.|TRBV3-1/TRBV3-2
TGTGCCAGCAGCCAGAGGGGGCGGGGGGGCGGCACAGATACGCAGTATTTT
CASSQRGRGGGTDTQYF
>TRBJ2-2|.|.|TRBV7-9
TGTGCCAGCAGCTTACCCGCAGGGGATATAACCGGGGAGCTGTTTTTT
CASSLPAGDITGELFF
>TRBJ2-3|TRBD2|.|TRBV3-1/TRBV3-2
TGTGCCAGCAGCCCCCTGGGACTAGCGGGGTACACAGATACGCAGTATTTT
CASSPLGLAGYTDTQYF
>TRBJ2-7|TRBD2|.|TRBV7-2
TGTGCCAGCAGCCCGGCTAGCGGACTCTCCTACGAGCAGTACTTC
CASSPASGLSYEQYF
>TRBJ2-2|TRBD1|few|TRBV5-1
TGCGCCAGCAGCTCCGGGACAGGGGACACCGGGGAGCTGTTTTTT
CASSSGTGDTGELFF
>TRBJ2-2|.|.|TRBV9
TGTGCCAGCAGCTCGACCGGGACAACGAACACCGGGGAGCTGTTTTTT
CASSSTGTTNTGELFF
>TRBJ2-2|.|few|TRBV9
TGTGCCAGCAGCTCCTGGTCTCGGGGAACCGGGGAGCTGTTTTTT
CASSSWSRGTGELFF
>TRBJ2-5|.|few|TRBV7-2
TGTGCCAGCAGCTTATCGGGATCTCAAGAGACCCAGTACTTC
CASSLSGSQETQYF
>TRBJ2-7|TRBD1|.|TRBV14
TGTGCCAGCAGCCAAAATCAGGGGGCCGGCTACGAGCAGTACTTC
CASSQNQGAGYEQYF
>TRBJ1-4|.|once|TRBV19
TGTGCCAGTAGTATAGGGGCTGCAACTAATGAAAAACTGTTTTTT
CASSIGAATNEKLFF
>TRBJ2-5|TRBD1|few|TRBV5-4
TGTGCCAGCAGCTTGTGGCAGGGGGCCCGAGAGACCCAGTACTTC
CASSLWQGARETQYF
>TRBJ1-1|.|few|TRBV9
TGTGCCAGCAGCGTGCAGGTTTACACTGAAGCTTTCTTT
CASSVQVYTEAFF
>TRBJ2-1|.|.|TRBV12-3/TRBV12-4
TGTGCCAGCAGTTCCCCTAGCGTCAATGAGCAGTTCTTC
CASSSPSVNEQFF
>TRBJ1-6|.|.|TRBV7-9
TGTGCCAGCAGCTTATCAGGGCGGGACGACCTCCACTTT
CASSLSGRDDLHF